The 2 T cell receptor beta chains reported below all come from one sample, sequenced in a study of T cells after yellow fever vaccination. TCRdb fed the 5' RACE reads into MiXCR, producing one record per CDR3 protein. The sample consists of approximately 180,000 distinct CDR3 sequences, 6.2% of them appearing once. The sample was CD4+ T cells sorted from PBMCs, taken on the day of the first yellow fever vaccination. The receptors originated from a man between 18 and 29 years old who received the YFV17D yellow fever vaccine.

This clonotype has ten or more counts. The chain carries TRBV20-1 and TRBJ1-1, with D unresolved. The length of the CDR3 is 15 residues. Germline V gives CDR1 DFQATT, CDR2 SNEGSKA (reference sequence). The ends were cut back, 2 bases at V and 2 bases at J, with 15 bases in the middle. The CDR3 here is CSARRGSVANTEAFF. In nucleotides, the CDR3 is TGCAGTGCTAGACGGGGTTCCGTGGCCAACACTGAAGCTTTCTTT.

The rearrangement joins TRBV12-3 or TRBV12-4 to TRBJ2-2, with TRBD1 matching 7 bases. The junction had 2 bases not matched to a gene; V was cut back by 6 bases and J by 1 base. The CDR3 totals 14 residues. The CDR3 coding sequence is TGTGCCAGCAGGGGACAGCTGAACACCGGGGAGCTGTTTTTT. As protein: CASRGQLNTGELFF.